Listed below are T cell receptor beta chains from one sample, sequenced in a study of blood T cell repertoires in COVID-19. The table came from immunoSEQ multiplex PCR; TCRdb's copy has only in-frame clones and leaves some out. The repertoire consists of around 240,000 clones, with more than 75% occurring once and the leading ten covering around 2.1%. Sequencing used PBMCs or T cells enriched from blood (not recorded which). These receptors were collected from a woman aged 45 to 65 who had recovered from COVID-19. Both conserved end residues are part of each CDR3. A D gene is named only where the DNA matches it firmly. Expanded clones are given a class, and other clones once, few, many or no size at all.

v_gene: TRBV5-5; d_gene: .; j_gene: TRBJ2-7; abundance: .; CDR3aa: CASSNRVTYEQYF; CDR3nt: TGTGCCAGCAGCAACAGGGTCACCTACGAGCAGTACTTC
v_gene: TRBV6-5; d_gene: .; j_gene: TRBJ1-1; abundance: .; CDR3aa: CASSPSNTEAFF; CDR3nt: TGTGCCAGCAGCCCATCGAACACTGAAGCTTTCTTT
v_gene: TRBV30; d_gene: .; j_gene: TRBJ2-3; abundance: few; CDR3aa: CAWSGSLGGDTQYF; CDR3nt: TGTGCCTGGAGTGGGTCGTTGGGGGGAGATACGCAGTATTTT
v_gene: TRBV18; d_gene: TRBD1; j_gene: TRBJ1-5; abundance: few; CDR3aa: CASSPGGQLNQPQHF; CDR3nt: TGTGCCAGCTCACCAGGGGGACAGCTCAATCAGCCCCAGCATTTT
v_gene: TRBV7-2; d_gene: TRBD2; j_gene: TRBJ2-3; abundance: .; CDR3aa: CASSPPQRKLAGGPDTQYF; CDR3nt: TGTGCCAGCAGCCCCCCACAACGGAAACTAGCGGGGGGGCCGGATACGCAGTATTTT
v_gene: TRBV9; d_gene: TRBD1; j_gene: TRBJ2-5; abundance: .; CDR3aa: CASSATGNQETQYF; CDR3nt: TGTGCCAGCAGCGCGACAGGGAACCAAGAGACCCAGTACTTC
v_gene: TRBV9; d_gene: TRBD2; j_gene: TRBJ2-5; abundance: once; CDR3aa: CASSVHRAGGVGTQYF; CDR3nt: TGTGCCAGCAGCGTACACCGAGCGGGAGGGGTAGGGACCCAGTACTTC
v_gene: TRBV18; d_gene: .; j_gene: TRBJ1-1; abundance: .; CDR3aa: CASSPGPNTEAFF; CDR3nt: TGTGCCAGCTCACCAGGGCCGAACACTGAAGCTTTCTTT
v_gene: TRBV5-1; d_gene: TRBD1; j_gene: TRBJ1-6; abundance: .; CDR3aa: CASSWDRGGNSPLHF; CDR3nt: TGCGCCAGCAGCTGGGACAGGGGAGGCAATTCACCCCTCCACTTT
v_gene: TRBV19; d_gene: TRBD1; j_gene: TRBJ2-7; abundance: .; CDR3aa: CASSPWGTEESYEQYF; CDR3nt: TGTGCCAGTAGTCCATGGGGGACAGAAGAATCCTACGAGCAGTACTTC
v_gene: TRBV21-1; d_gene: .; j_gene: TRBJ1-2; abundance: .; CDR3aa: CASSSQQGDYGYTF; CDR3nt: TGTGCCAGCAGCTCCCAACAGGGGGACTATGGCTACACCTTC
v_gene: TRBV7-2; d_gene: .; j_gene: TRBJ1-1; abundance: .; CDR3aa: CASSPGTINTEAFF; CDR3nt: TGTGCCAGCAGCCCCGGGACTATTAACACTGAAGCTTTCTTT
v_gene: TRBV2; d_gene: TRBD1; j_gene: TRBJ2-7; abundance: .; CDR3aa: CASSERQGAVYEQYF; CDR3nt: TGTGCCAGCAGTGAGCGACAGGGGGCGGTCTACGAGCAGTACTTC
v_gene: TRBV12-3/TRBV12-4; d_gene: .; j_gene: TRBJ1-1; abundance: .; CDR3aa: CASSRQNTEAFF; CDR3nt: TGTGCCAGCAGCAGGCAGAACACTGAAGCTTTCTTT
v_gene: TRBV9; d_gene: .; j_gene: TRBJ1-2; abundance: .; CDR3aa: CASSVGVSGYGYTF; CDR3nt: TGTGCCAGCAGCGTTGGGGTTTCGGGATATGGCTACACCTTC
v_gene: TRBV15; d_gene: TRBD1; j_gene: TRBJ2-3; abundance: .; CDR3aa: CATSREDRVPDTQYF; CDR3nt: TGTGCCACCAGCAGAGAGGACAGGGTGCCAGATACGCAGTATTTT
v_gene: TRBV25-1; d_gene: TRBD1; j_gene: TRBJ2-5; abundance: .; CDR3aa: CASSDPTGQETQYF; CDR3nt: TGTGCCAGCAGTGATCCGACAGGGCAAGAGACCCAGTACTTC
v_gene: TRBV19; d_gene: TRBD1; j_gene: TRBJ1-5; abundance: .; CDR3aa: CASSAGTGLSNQPQHF; CDR3nt: TGTGCCAGTAGTGCCGGGACAGGACTCAGCAATCAGCCCCAGCATTTT
v_gene: TRBV3-1/TRBV3-2; d_gene: .; j_gene: TRBJ1-5; abundance: .; CDR3aa: CASSHGFNQPQHF; CDR3nt: TGTGCCAGCAGCCACGGGTTCAATCAGCCCCAGCATTTT
v_gene: TRBV4-3; d_gene: TRBD2; j_gene: TRBJ2-5; abundance: .; CDR3aa: CASSQGPTGGETQYF; CDR3nt: TGCGCCAGCAGCCAAGGGCCGACGGGGGGAGAGACCCAGTACTTC
v_gene: TRBV4-1; d_gene: TRBD1; j_gene: TRBJ2-7; abundance: .; CDR3aa: CASSQTWDSSYEQYF; CDR3nt: TGCGCCAGCAGCCAGACATGGGACAGCTCCTACGAGCAGTACTTC
v_gene: TRBV7-2; d_gene: TRBD1; j_gene: TRBJ1-5; abundance: .; CDR3aa: CASSPKTGGQPQHF; CDR3nt: TGTGCCAGCAGCCCAAAGACAGGGGGTCAGCCCCAGCATTTT
v_gene: TRBV24-1; d_gene: TRBD1; j_gene: TRBJ2-1; abundance: .; CDR3aa: CATSDYTGAPYNEQFF; CDR3nt: TGTGCCACCAGTGACTACACAGGGGCCCCCTACAATGAGCAGTTCTTC
v_gene: TRBV7-2; d_gene: TRBD1; j_gene: TRBJ1-1; abundance: .; CDR3aa: CASSLRTGRSTEAFF; CDR3nt: TGTGCCAGCAGCCTAAGGACAGGAAGGAGTACTGAAGCTTTCTTT
v_gene: TRBV2; d_gene: TRBD1; j_gene: TRBJ2-7; abundance: .; CDR3aa: CASSRDRASYEQYF; CDR3nt: TGTGCCAGCTCCCGGGACAGGGCATCCTACGAGCAGTACTTC
v_gene: TRBV11-2; d_gene: TRBD1; j_gene: TRBJ1-5; abundance: .; CDR3aa: CASSLGQGHNQPQHF; CDR3nt: TGTGCCAGCAGCCTAGGACAGGGTCACAATCAGCCCCAGCATTTT
v_gene: TRBV28; d_gene: .; j_gene: TRBJ1-3; abundance: .; CDR3aa: CASSRLTGGNTIYF; CDR3nt: TGTGCCAGCAGCAGACTAACGGGAGGAAACACCATATATTTT
v_gene: TRBV28; d_gene: TRBD2; j_gene: TRBJ2-7; abundance: .; CDR3aa: CASTLAVSYEQYF; CDR3nt: TGTGCCAGCACCCTAGCGGTCTCCTACGAGCAGTACTTC
v_gene: TRBV18; d_gene: .; j_gene: TRBJ1-6; abundance: .; CDR3aa: CASSSTTVLGRGGNSPLHF; CDR3nt: TGTGCCAGCTCATCCACGACAGTCCTCGGGCGGGGCGGGAATTCACCCCTCCACTTT
v_gene: TRBV6-5; d_gene: TRBD1; j_gene: TRBJ2-7; abundance: .; CDR3aa: CASTQPGQAYEQYF; CDR3nt: TGTGCCAGCACCCAACCGGGACAGGCCTACGAGCAGTACTTC